What follows is one T cell receptor (beta chain) and its context. The protocol was immunoSEQ multiplex PCR, while the TCRdb copy is restricted to in-frame clones and leaves out a portion. The table lists around 60,000 clones, about 82% of them singletons, with roughly 13% in the top ten. V lost 5 bases, J lost 5 bases, and 15 bases lay in between. Germline assignment: CDR1 MNHEY and CDR2 SVGAGI. CDR3 size: 14 residues. These data originate in a study of T cells in tumors after PD-1 blockade. Sequences were derived from PBMCs, sampled before anti-PD-1 treatment. The chain joins TRBV6-5 to TRBJ2-5; D may match TRBD1 or TRBD2 (5 bases each). The source of this sequence is a human donor with basal cell carcinoma. CDR3 DNA: TGTGCCAGCAGTCGAGGGACCGCCGGGGAGACCCAGTACTTC. Amino acids: CASSRGTAGETQYF.